This passage covers 16 T cell receptor beta chains from one sample sequenced in a study of T cell repertoires in cytomegalovirus infection. TCRdb independently ran MiXCR on the reads; one entry per CDR3 protein. The sample lists 480,000 or so distinct CDR3 sequences; around 11% were seen once. Input material: PBMCs. Receptors originate from a human donor in good health (CMV status not recorded). Some clones in this sample may be carry-over from other donors' samples.

Ten or more counts support this clonotype. The V and J genes are TRBV7-9 and TRBJ1-1, with TRBD1 identical over 8 bases. V was pared by 6 bases and J by 7 bases, with 4 bases of the junction left unmatched. Per the germline V gene, CDR1 is SEHNR and CDR2 is FQNEAQ (reference sequence). CDR3 size: 12 residues. The CDR3 reads CASRQGVFEAFF. CDR3 bases: TGTGCCAGCAGACAGGGGGTGTTTGAAGCTTTCTTT.

The sample holds many counts of this clonotype. The chain uses TRBV11-2 and TRBJ1-1, with D unclear. Germline V CDR1 and CDR2: SGHAT, FQNNGV. V lost 3 bases to trimming and J lost 0 bases, with 14 bases between them. The CDR3 runs to 16 residues. As DNA, the CDR3 is TGTGCCAGCAGCTTGTGGGGAGACAAGATGAACACTGAAGCTTTCTTT. It specifies CASSLWGDKMNTEAFF.

CDR3 in DNA: TGTGCCAGCAGTTACTCTTTTACAGGGATTCAAGCTTTCTTT. It translates to CASSYSFTGIQAFF. The genes are TRBV6-8 and TRBJ1-1; TRBD1 is a possible D gene (6 bases). The CDR3 spans 14 residues. The V gene lost 0 bases and the J gene lost 9 bases, with 14 bases spanning the gap. From germline, CDR1 is MNHGY and CDR2 SAAAGT.

In its sample, this clonotype was seen many times. The chain has TRBV10-3 and TRBJ1-4, with D possibly matching TRBD1 (5 bases). In germline, CDR1 is ENHRY, CDR2 SYGVKD. V was pared by 0 bases and J by 8 bases, with 7 bases between. The length of the CDR3 is 13 residues. The CDR3 loop reads CAISESGVEKLFF. CDR3 DNA: TGTGCCATCAGTGAGTCGGGGGTAGAAAAACTGTTTTTT.

This clonotype showed up just a few times. The chain uses TRBV30 and TRBJ1-5; 7 nucleotides match TRBD1. V lost 5 bases, J lost 1 base, and 5 bases stayed unmatched. Germline loops: CDR1 GTSNPN, CDR2 SVGIG (reference sequence). This CDR3 has 14 residues. The DNA for the CDR3 is TGTGCCTGGCAGACAGGGACAAGCAATCAGCCCCAGCATTTT. Its protein product is CAWQTGTSNQPQHF.

This clonotype was seen ten or more times. The J gene is TRBJ2-2, the V gene TRBV7-9; 7 bases align to TRBD1. The CDR3 spans 17 residues. CDR1 is SEHNR and CDR2 is FQNEAQ in the germline V gene (reference sequence). Trimming took 3 bases from V and 2 from J; bases not matched to a gene: 9. The CDR3 loop reads CASSFRQGVLNTGELFF. The DNA of the CDR3 is TGTGCCAGCAGCTTCCGCCAGGGGGTCCTAAACACCGGGGAGCTGTTTTTT.

Many counts were recorded for this clonotype. The chain joins TRBV5-1 to TRBJ2-2; D may be TRBD1 (5 bases). V was clipped by 7 bases and J by 4 bases, with 11 bases between them. CDR3 size: 13 residues. CDR1 and CDR2 (germline): SGHRS, YFSETQ. The CDR3 DNA follows: TGCGCCAGCTCCGAAGGGGCCACCGGGGAGCTGTTTTTT. As protein: CASSEGATGELFF.

This clonotype appeared a few times. This chain connects TRBV27 to TRBJ2-5; D perhaps matches TRBD1 (5 bases). The germline gives CDR1 MNHEY, CDR2 SMNVEV (reference sequence). CDR3 length: 14 amino acids. With 7 bases removed from V and 0 bases from J, the gap between germline ends came to 12 bases. The chain's CDR3 is CASKKTANQETQYF. The CDR3 DNA reads TGTGCCAGCAAGAAGACAGCAAACCAAGAGACCCAGTACTTC.

This clonotype turned up a few times. The V and J genes are TRBV3-1 and TRBJ1-1; D possibly corresponds to TRBD1 (6 bases). This CDR3 is 16 amino acids long. Looked up from germline, CDR1 is LGHDT and CDR2 is YNNKEL (reference sequence). Trimming left V 3 bases short and J 0 bases short, with 14 bases between. CDR3 coding DNA: TGTGCCAGCAGCCAGGGACGGACAGAGTTGAACACTGAAGCTTTCTTT. Translation: CASSQGRTELNTEAFF.

This clonotype was seen repeatedly, ten times or more. This chain links TRBV25-1 with TRBJ2-5, with 9 positions matching TRBD1. The CDR3 is 14 residues long. The J segment lost 7 bases and the V segment lost 6 bases, leaving 9 bases of the junction unmatched. Germline loops: CDR1 MGHDK, CDR2 SYGVNS. CDR3 bases: TGTGCCAGCAGGCCGGGACAGGGTATCGGGACCCAGTACTTC. Its translation: CASRPGQGIGTQYF. The whole variable domain, remainder taken from reference TRBV25-1 and TRBJ2-5, is EADIYQTPRYLVIGTGKKITLECSQTMGHDKMYWYQQDPGMELHLIHYSYGVNSTEKGDLSSESTVSRIRTEHFPLTLESARPSHTSQYLCASRPGQGIGTQYFGPGTRLLVL.

This clonotype was observed at least ten times. V usage is TRBV28 and J usage is TRBJ1-2, with 10 bases lining up with TRBD1. The CDR3 spans 15 residues. The germline V gene has CDR1 MDHEN and CDR2 SYDVKM. Losses at the gene ends were 4 bases for V and 8 bases for J; bases not matched to a gene: 10. In nucleotides, the CDR3 is TGTGCCAGCAGTTCGGGACAGGGGCCCTCTTGGGGCTACACCTTC. Residues: CASSSGQGPSWGYTF.

There are many counts of this clonotype. The chain joins TRBV28 to TRBJ1-4; D is uncertain. The germline V gene encodes CDR1 MDHEN and CDR2 SYDVKM. Trimming cost V 5 bases and J 8 bases, with 18 bases left between them. The CDR3 contains 15 residues. CDR3 nucleotides: TGTGCCAGCAGTATGGGCGTCGGTATTAAGGAAAAACTGTTTTTT. Protein: CASSMGVGIKEKLFF.

The chain recombines TRBV11-2 with TRBJ2-4; TRBD2 matches 12 bases. The V gene's germline CDR1 is SGHAT and CDR2 FQNNGV. V was pared by 4 bases and J by 6 bases, with 13 bases of the junction left unmatched. The CDR3 runs 18 residues. DNA of the CDR3: TGTGCCAGCAGCTCTCTGTGGAGACTAGCGGGAGATCCAAACATTCAGTACTTC. It yields the protein CASSSLWRLAGDPNIQYF. Full variable domain (outside the CDR3, taken from reference TRBV11-2 and TRBJ2-4): EAGVAQSPRYKIIEKRQSVAFWCNPISGHATLYWYQQILGQGPKLLIQFQNNGVVDDSQLPKDRFSAERLKGVDSTLKIQPAKLEDSAVYLCASSSLWRLAGDPNIQYFGAGTRLSVL.

The rearrangement links TRBV2 to TRBJ1-1; maybe TRBD1 (5 bases). CDR3 length equals 14 residues. The V end was cut by 4 bases, the J end by 1 base, with 10 bases between. Germline V CDR1 and CDR2: SNHLY, FYNNEI. CDR3 amino acids: CASSVGLSNTEAFF. The CDR3 bases are TGTGCCAGCAGTGTGGGACTTTCGAACACTGAAGCTTTCTTT. The full variable domain, completed using reference TRBV2 and TRBJ1-1, is EPEVTQTPSHQVTQMGQEVILRCVPISNHLYFYWYRQILGQKVEFLVSFYNNEISEKSEIFDDQFSVERPDGSNFTLKIRSTKLEDSAMYFCASSVGLSNTEAFFGQGTRLTVV.

This CDR3 reads CASSLSFASGFTDTQYF. Written as DNA, the CDR3 is TGTGCCAGCAGTTTATCTTTCGCTAGCGGCTTCACAGATACGCAGTATTTT. The chain employs TRBV28 and TRBJ2-3; 7 positions agree with TRBD2. Germline V gene data show CDR1 as MDHEN and CDR2 as SYDVKM. This CDR3 comprises 17 residues. The V and J ends lost 1 base and 2 bases, in that order; junction bases with no gene match: 9.

The CDR3 sequence is CSATPLDIPLREQYF. The CDR3 region has the DNA TGCAGTGCCACGCCTCTAGATATTCCTCTACGAGAGCAGTACTTC. The chain combines TRBV20-1 with TRBJ2-7; D is unclear. Between the trimmed V and J ends, which lost 6 bases and 7 bases, there was a span of 25 bases. This CDR3 is built from 15 residues. Germline lookup yields CDR1 DFQATT and CDR2 SNEGSKA (reference sequence).